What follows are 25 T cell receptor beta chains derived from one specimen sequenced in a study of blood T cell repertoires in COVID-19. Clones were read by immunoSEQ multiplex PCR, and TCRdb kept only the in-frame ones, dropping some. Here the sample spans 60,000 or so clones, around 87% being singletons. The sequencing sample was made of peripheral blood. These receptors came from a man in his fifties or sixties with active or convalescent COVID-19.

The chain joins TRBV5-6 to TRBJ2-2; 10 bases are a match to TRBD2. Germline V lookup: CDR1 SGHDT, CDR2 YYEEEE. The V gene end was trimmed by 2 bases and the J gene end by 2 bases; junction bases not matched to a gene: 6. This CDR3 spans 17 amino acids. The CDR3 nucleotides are TGTGCCAGCAGCTTCAGAACTAGCGGGATCAACACCGGGGAGCTGTTTTTT. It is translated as CASSFRTSGINTGELFF.

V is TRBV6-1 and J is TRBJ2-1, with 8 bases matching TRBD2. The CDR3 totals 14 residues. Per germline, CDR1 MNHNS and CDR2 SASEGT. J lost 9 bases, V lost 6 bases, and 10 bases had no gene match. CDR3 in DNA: TGTGCCAGCAGCCTCCCGGGAGGGGCGGCTGAGCAGTTCTTC. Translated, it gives CASSLPGGAAEQFF.

In DNA, the CDR3 is TGTGCCAGTAGTCCGAGGAACACTGAAGCTTTCTTT. Translation: CASSPRNTEAFF. This sequence joins TRBV19 and TRBJ1-1, with unresolved D. V lost 5 bases, J lost 1 base, and 5 bases lay in between. This CDR3 spans 12 amino acids. Germline V lookup: CDR1 LNHDA, CDR2 SQIVND (reference sequence).

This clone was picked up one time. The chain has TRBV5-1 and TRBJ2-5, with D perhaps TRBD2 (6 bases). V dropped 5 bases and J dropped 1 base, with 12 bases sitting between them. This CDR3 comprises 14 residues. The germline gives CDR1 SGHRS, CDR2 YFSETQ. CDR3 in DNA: TGCGCCAGCAGTGTCGGGGGAATCCAAGAGACCCAGTACTTC. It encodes CASSVGGIQETQYF.

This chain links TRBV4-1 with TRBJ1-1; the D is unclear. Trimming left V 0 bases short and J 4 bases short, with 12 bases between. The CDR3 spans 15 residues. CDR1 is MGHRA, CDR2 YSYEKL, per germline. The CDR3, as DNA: TGCGCCAGCAGCCAAGATGACCTGGGAGGCACTGAAGCTTTCTTT. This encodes CASSQDDLGGTEAFF.

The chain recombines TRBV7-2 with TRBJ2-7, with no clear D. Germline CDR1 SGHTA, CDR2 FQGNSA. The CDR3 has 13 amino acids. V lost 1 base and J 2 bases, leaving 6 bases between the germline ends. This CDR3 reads CASSLVQTYEQYF. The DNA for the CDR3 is TGTGCCAGCAGCTTAGTCCAGACCTACGAGCAGTACTTC.

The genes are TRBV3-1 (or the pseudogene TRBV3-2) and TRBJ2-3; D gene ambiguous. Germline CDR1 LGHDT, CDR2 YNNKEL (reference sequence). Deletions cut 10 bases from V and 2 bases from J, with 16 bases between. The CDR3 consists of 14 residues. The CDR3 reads CAISNWAVTDTQYF. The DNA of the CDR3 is TGTGCCATCTCCAACTGGGCAGTCACAGATACGCAGTATTTT.

The CDR3 loop is CAISVQGGDQPQHF. The DNA of the CDR3 is TGTGCCATCAGTGTGCAGGGAGGAGATCAGCCCCAGCATTTT. This chain links TRBV10-3 with TRBJ1-5; maybe TRBD1 (5 bases). Trimming stripped 4 bases from V and 5 bases from J, with 12 bases between. The CDR3 is 14 amino acids. Looked up from germline, CDR1 is ENHRY and CDR2 is SYGVKD.

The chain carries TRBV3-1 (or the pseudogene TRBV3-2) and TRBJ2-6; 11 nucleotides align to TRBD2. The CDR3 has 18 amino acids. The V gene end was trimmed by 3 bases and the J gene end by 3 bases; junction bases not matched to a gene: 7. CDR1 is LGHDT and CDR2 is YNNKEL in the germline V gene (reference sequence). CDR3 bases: TGTGCCAGCAGCCACACCTCCGGGACTAGCGGTGGGGCCAACGTCCTGACTTTC. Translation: CASSHTSGTSGGANVLTF.

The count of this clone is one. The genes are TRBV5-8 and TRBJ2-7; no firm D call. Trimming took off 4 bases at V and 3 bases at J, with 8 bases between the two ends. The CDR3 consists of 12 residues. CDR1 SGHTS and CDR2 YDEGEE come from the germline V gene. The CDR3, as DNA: TGTGCCAGCAGCCGAGGAAACTACGAGCAGTACTTC. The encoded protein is CASSRGNYEQYF.

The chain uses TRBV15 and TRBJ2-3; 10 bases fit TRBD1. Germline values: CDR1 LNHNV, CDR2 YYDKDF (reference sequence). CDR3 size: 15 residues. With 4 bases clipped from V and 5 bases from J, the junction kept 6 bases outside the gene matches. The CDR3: CATSTGTGVIDTQYF. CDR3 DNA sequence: TGTGCCACCAGCACTGGGACAGGGGTGATAGATACGCAGTATTTT.

CDR3 sequence: CASSPTRTDFEKLFF. DNA of the CDR3: TGTGCCAGCAGCCCCACTAGGACAGATTTTGAAAAACTGTTTTTT. The V gene is TRBV9, the J gene TRBJ1-4, with D possibly being TRBD1 (6 bases). CDR1 is SGDLS, CDR2 YYNGEE, per germline. The CDR3 is 15 amino acids. The V and J ends lost 4 bases and 7 bases respectively, with 17 bases between them.

CDR3 sequence (DNA): TGTGCCAGTAGTCGGACAGCCGGGAATTCACCCCTCCACTTT. Translating it yields CASSRTAGNSPLHF. V gene TRBV19 combines with J gene TRBJ1-6; D might be TRBD1 (6 bases). This CDR3 has 14 amino acids. Germline V gene data show CDR1 as LNHDA and CDR2 as SQIVND (reference sequence). Trimming stripped 5 bases from V and 7 bases from J, with 12 bases between.

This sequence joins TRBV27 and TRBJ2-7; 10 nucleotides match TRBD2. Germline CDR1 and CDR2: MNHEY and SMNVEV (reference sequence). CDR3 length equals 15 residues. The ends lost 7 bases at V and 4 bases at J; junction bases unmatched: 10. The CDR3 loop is CASIRISGGAYEQYF. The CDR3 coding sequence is TGTGCCAGCATCAGAATCAGCGGGGGGGCTTACGAGCAGTACTTC.

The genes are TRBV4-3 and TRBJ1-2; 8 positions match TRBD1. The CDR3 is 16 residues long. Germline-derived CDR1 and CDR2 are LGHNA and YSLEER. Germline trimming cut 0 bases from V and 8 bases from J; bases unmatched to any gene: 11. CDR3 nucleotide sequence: TGCGCCAGCAGCCAAGAAATGTGGCAGGGGGCCGGAGGCTACACCTTC. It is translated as CASSQEMWQGAGGYTF.

The CDR3, as DNA: TGTGCCAGCAGCCAAGCACCCGGGACAGGCCAATATGGCTACACCTTC. Encoded protein: CASSQAPGTGQYGYTF. The chain is built from TRBV3-1 (or the pseudogene TRBV3-2) and TRBJ1-2, with 8 bases aligning to TRBD1. With V trimmed by 1 base and J by 5 bases, 9 bases remained unmatched. Per germline, CDR1 LGHDT and CDR2 YNNKEL (reference sequence). This CDR3 has 16 residues.

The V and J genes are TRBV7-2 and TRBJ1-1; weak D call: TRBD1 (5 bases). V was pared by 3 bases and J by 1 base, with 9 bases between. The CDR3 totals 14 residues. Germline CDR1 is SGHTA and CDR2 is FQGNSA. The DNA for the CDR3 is TGTGCCAGCAGCTTGGGGGGGACGAACACTGAAGCTTTCTTT. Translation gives CASSLGGTNTEAFF.

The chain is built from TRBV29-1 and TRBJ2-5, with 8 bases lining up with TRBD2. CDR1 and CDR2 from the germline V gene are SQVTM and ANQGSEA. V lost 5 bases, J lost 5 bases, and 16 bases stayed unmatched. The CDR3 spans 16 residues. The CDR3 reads CSVYASSAGVSETQYF. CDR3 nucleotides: TGCAGCGTTTACGCCTCCTCAGCGGGAGTTTCTGAGACCCAGTACTTC.

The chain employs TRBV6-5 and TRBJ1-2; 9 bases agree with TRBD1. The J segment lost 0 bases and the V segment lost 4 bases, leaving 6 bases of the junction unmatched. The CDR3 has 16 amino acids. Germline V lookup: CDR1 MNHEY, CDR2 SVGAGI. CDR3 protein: CASSSRGTGSNYGYTF. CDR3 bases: TGTGCCAGCAGTTCTCGGGGGACAGGGTCTAACTATGGCTACACCTTC.

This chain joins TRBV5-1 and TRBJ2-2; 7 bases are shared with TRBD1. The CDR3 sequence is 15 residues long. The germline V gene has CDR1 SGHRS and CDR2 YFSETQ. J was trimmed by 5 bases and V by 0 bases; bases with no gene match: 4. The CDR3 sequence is CASSLETGVTGELFF. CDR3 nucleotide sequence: TGCGCCAGCAGCTTGGAAACAGGGGTAACCGGGGAGCTGTTTTTT.

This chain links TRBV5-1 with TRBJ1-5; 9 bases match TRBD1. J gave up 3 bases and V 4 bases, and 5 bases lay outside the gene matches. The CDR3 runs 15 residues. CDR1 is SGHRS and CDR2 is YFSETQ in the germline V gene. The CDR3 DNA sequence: TGCGCCAGCAGCCCGGGGACAGGGCCCAATCAGCCCCAGCATTTT. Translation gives CASSPGTGPNQPQHF.

CDR3 DNA: TGTGCCAGCAGCAATGGACAGGCAGGCAATCAGCCCCAGCATTTT. Translating gives CASSNGQAGNQPQHF. V gene TRBV7-2 combines with J gene TRBJ1-5; the match to TRBD1 covers 7 bases. Germline-derived CDR1 and CDR2 are SGHTA and FQGNSA. The CDR3 has 15 amino acids. Trimming removed 5 bases from V and 2 bases from J; junction bases left unmatched: 6.

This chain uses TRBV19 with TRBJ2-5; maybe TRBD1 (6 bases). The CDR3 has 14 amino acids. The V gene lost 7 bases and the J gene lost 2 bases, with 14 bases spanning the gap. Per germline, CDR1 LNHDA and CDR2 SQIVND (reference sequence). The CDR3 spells CASTMGDKQETQYF. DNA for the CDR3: TGTGCCAGTACCATGGGGGACAAGCAAGAGACCCAGTACTTC.

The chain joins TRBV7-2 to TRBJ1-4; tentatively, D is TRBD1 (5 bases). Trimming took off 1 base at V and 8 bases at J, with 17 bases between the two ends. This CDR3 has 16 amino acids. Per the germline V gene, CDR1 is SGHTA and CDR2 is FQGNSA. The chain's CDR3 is CASSLDQGGLEEKLFF. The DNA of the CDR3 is TGTGCCAGCAGCTTAGACCAGGGAGGTTTAGAAGAAAAACTGTTTTTT.

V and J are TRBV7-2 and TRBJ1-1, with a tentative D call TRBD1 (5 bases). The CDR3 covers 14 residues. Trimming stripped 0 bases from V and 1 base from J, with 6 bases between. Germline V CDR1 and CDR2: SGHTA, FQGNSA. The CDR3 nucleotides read TGTGCCAGCAGCTTAGCTCAGGGGAACACTGAAGCTTTCTTT. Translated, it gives CASSLAQGNTEAFF.